This TCR beta chain came from a study of a mutant IDH1 vaccine in newly diagnosed glioma. Study summary: Earlier care involved radiotherapy, temozolomide, or both, and the majority received both. Study-wide results and caveats: It seemed that pseudoprogression was not linked to changes in the top peripheral T cell clonotypes.

Time point meaning: week 23, last vaccination. Vaccination used 300 ug of mutant IDH1 20-mer peptide per dose, with topical imiquimod. The astrocytomas were IDH1-mutant, ATRX-negative, and WHO grade 3 or 4. Judged by abundance, this clone is medium-sized. The antigen remains undetermined. V lost 6 bases to trimming and J lost 5 bases, with 13 bases between them. Germline loops: CDR1 MNHEY, CDR2 SMNVEV (reference sequence). The CDR3 is 13 amino acids. Only in-frame clones appear in the TCRdb table, and some are missing; sequencing was by immunoSEQ multiplex PCR. The sample holds tens of thousands of clones, 60% to 85% seen once.

The sequence derives from a woman in her thirties or forties with glioma. Some clones in this sample may be carry-over from other donors' samples. The source was PBMCs, collected from a glioma patient whose treatment included an IDH1 peptide vaccine. J is TRBJ1-1 and V is TRBV27; D remains ambiguous. The CDR3 bases are TGTGCCAGCAGGAACCCAGTTGGGACTGAAGCTTTCTTT. Its translation is CASRNPVGTEAFF.